Below, one T cell receptor (beta chain) is given with its context. Germline-derived CDR1 and CDR2 are SGHRS and YFSETQ. Trimming at V came to 3 bases and at J to 12 bases, leaving 9 bases not matched to a gene. CDR3 length: 14 residues. The sample comes from a study of blood T cell repertoires in COVID-19. Study details: Nucleic acid was either cDNA or gDNA, and it came from T cells, B-cell-depleted T cells, or PBMCs.

Original analysis: Reference gene primers were amplified, and this amplification served to estimate nucleated cell counts. The method was immunoSEQ multiplex PCR; TCRdb's version includes in-frame clones alone and lacks a portion of them. V, J and clone size derive from that table, while D and trimming were established from the DNA sequence. The sample shows 250,000 to 300,000 clones, roughly 84% of them seen only once. The sequencing sample was made of peripheral blood. The receptor comes from a man aged 60 to 69 with acute or convalescent COVID-19. The rearrangement links TRBV5-1 to TRBJ1-4; 9 positions match TRBD1. This CDR3 is CASSYRQGDGELFF. The CDR3 bases are TGCGCCAGCAGCTATCGACAGGGGGATGGGGAACTGTTTTTT.